A single sample gave rise to the 20 T cell receptor beta chains below, sequenced in a study of OX40 agonist ivuxolimab in advanced cancers. Method: immunoSEQ multiplex PCR; TCRdb's copy keeps in-frame clones and lacks some. Altogether under 50,000 clones are present, more than 70% being singletons, with the ten largest covering about 5%. Source: CD4+ or CD8+ T cells sorted from blood, taken in a trial of the OX40 agonist ivuxolimab. The receptors here all came from an adult with an advanced solid tumor such as melanoma, head and neck, liver or kidney cancer.

This clone has only a few counts. This rearrangement joins TRBV7-9 to TRBJ2-2, with D possibly being TRBD2 (5 bases). Trimming stripped 3 bases from V and 6 bases from J, with 14 bases between. CDR3 length: 15 amino acids. Germline CDR1 reads SEHNR; CDR2 reads FQNEAQ (reference sequence). The CDR3 nucleotides read TGTGCCAGCAGCTTCCCGGCGGGTTATGCCGGGGAGCTGTTTTTT. It encodes CASSFPAGYAGELFF.

There are a few counts of this clone. The DNA of the CDR3 is TGCGCCAGCAGCCCCGAGGGAGATACGCAGTATTTT. Amino acid sequence: CASSPEGDTQYF. The chain recombines TRBV4-3 with TRBJ2-3; D might be TRBD2 (5 bases). Trimming cost V 4 bases and J 5 bases, with 7 bases left between them. Germline V CDR1 and CDR2: LGHNA, YSLEER. This CDR3 is 12 amino acids long.

The chain couples TRBV5-5 to TRBJ2-5; no reliable D call. Per the germline V gene, CDR1 is SGHKS and CDR2 is YYEKEE (reference sequence). The V and J ends lost 5 bases and 5 bases respectively, with 16 bases between them. This CDR3 spans 14 amino acids. CDR3 nucleotides: TGTGCCAGCAGTGCGCGTGCAAATACCGAGACCCAGTACTTC. It codes for CASSARANTETQYF.

This clone was seen a handful of times. The chain is built from TRBV29-1 and TRBJ2-5, with a weak D call TRBD1 (5 bases). V lost 5 bases and J lost 7, with 8 bases in between. Germline V gene data show CDR1 as SQVTM and CDR2 as ANQGSEA. CDR3 size: 10 residues. Here the CDR3 reads CSVTGRTQYF. The CDR3, as DNA: TGCAGCGTTACAGGAAGGACCCAGTACTTC.

To note about this clone: This same CDR3 is encoded by further DNA sequences in the sample. Written as DNA, the CDR3 is TGTGCCACCGAGGGGGGGATTAATCAGCCCCAGCATTTT. It specifies CATEGGINQPQHF. The chain combines TRBV28 with TRBJ1-5; D is possibly TRBD1 (6 bases). Germline values: CDR1 MDHEN, CDR2 SYDVKM. The CDR3 sequence is 13 residues long. Between the trimmed V and J ends, which lost 10 bases and 4 bases, there was a span of 14 bases.

This clone was seen a handful of times. The rearrangement joins TRBV18 to TRBJ2-5; D is perhaps TRBD1 or TRBD2 (5 bases each). V lost 1 base, J lost 5 bases, and 5 bases lay in between. Germline V gives CDR1 KGHSH, CDR2 LQKENI. CDR3 length: 12 residues. CDR3 amino acids: CASSPRGETQYF. The DNA of the CDR3 is TGTGCCAGCTCACCACGGGGGGAGACCCAGTACTTC.

The chain is built from TRBV18 and TRBJ2-3; D is uncertain. Trimming pared 2 bases from V and 0 bases from J, leaving 6 bases between. Germline assignment: CDR1 KGHSH and CDR2 LQKENI. This CDR3 has 14 residues. CDR3 nucleotide sequence: TGTGCCAGCTCACCAGGACGAAGCACAGATACGCAGTATTTT. It translates to CASSPGRSTDTQYF.

The chain links TRBV13 to TRBJ1-3; D gene uncertain. The V end was cut by 3 bases, the J end by 3 bases, with 12 bases between. Germline CDR1 and CDR2: PRHDT and FYEKMQ (reference sequence). The CDR3 length is 15 residues. The CDR3 is CASSFGEDLGNTIYF. DNA for the CDR3: TGTGCCAGCAGCTTCGGGGAGGACCTTGGAAACACCATATATTTT. Looking up the rest from reference TRBV13 and TRBJ1-3 gives the full variable domain: AAGVIQSPRHLIKEKRETATLKCYPIPRHDTVYWYQQGPGQDPQFLISFYEKMQSDKGSIPDRFSAQQFSDYHSELNMSSLELGDSALYFCASSFGEDLGNTIYFGEGSWLTVV.

The rearrangement joins TRBV19 to TRBJ2-2; D might be TRBD2 (5 bases). From germline, CDR1 is LNHDA and CDR2 SQIVND (reference sequence). The CDR3 length is 14 residues. Trimming left V 3 bases short and J 5 bases short, with 10 bases between. This CDR3 is CASSIEGRTGELFF. The CDR3 nucleotides are TGTGCCAGTAGTATCGAGGGCAGGACCGGGGAGCTGTTTTTT.

The J gene is TRBJ2-6, the V gene TRBV10-2, with TRBD2 identical over 7 bases. The CDR3 length is 16 residues. The V and J ends lost 3 bases and 2 bases, in that order; junction bases with no gene match: 4. The germline gives CDR1 WSHSY, CDR2 SAAADI. The chain's CDR3 is CASSDLAGAGANVLTF. The CDR3 nucleotides are TGCGCCAGCAGTGATTTGGCGGGGGCTGGGGCCAACGTCCTGACTTTC.

The J gene is TRBJ2-1, the V gene TRBV19; TRBD1 aligns across 10 bases. The length of the CDR3 is 16 residues. Trimming took 5 bases from V and 9 from J; bases not matched to a gene: 13. The germline V gene encodes CDR1 LNHDA and CDR2 SQIVND (reference sequence). The CDR3 sequence is CASSPTRDRGRGEQFF. CDR3 sequence (DNA): TGTGCCAGTAGTCCAACCAGGGACAGGGGTAGGGGTGAGCAGTTCTTC.

In DNA, the CDR3 is TGTGCCAGCAGCCCACAGGAACCCGGGGAGCTGTTTTTT. This gives the protein CASSPQEPGELFF. The chain joins TRBV4-2 to TRBJ2-2; D is possibly TRBD1 (5 bases). The CDR3 extends over 13 amino acids. V lost 4 bases and J lost 6, with 9 bases in between. Germline V CDR1 and CDR2: LGHNA, YNFKEQ.

The CDR3 DNA reads as TGCGCCAGCAGCGTTGGACAGGGCGGGGGGTATGGCTACACCTTC. Translation: CASSVGQGGGYGYTF. The rearrangement links TRBV10-2 to TRBJ1-2; 8 nucleotides align to TRBD1. Germline V CDR1 and CDR2: WSHSY, SAAADI. CDR3 size: 15 residues. The V segment lost 6 bases and the J segment 5 bases; nucleotides outside the gene matches: 11.

The rearrangement uses TRBV10-3 and TRBJ2-1; 10 nucleotides align to TRBD2. The CDR3 is made up of 16 amino acids. V shed 2 bases and J 1 base; nucleotides not matched to a gene: 2. Germline CDR1 is ENHRY and CDR2 is SYGVKD. The chain's CDR3 is CAISEVAGGSYNEQFF. DNA for the CDR3: TGTGCCATCAGTGAGGTAGCGGGAGGATCCTACAATGAGCAGTTCTTC.

This clone was counted a single time. The rearrangement links TRBV28 to TRBJ2-3; 7 bases line up with TRBD2. Germline V gives CDR1 MDHEN, CDR2 SYDVKM. The CDR3 has 15 residues. Unmatched junction bases numbered 9, after V lost 8 bases and J lost 1 base. The CDR3 nucleotides are TGTGCCAGCGGGGAGGGAGCGCCGGGCACAGATACGCAGTATTTT. It specifies CASGEGAPGTDTQYF.

The chain has TRBV5-5 and TRBJ1-4; 10 bases match TRBD1. Looked up from germline, CDR1 is SGHKS and CDR2 is YYEKEE (reference sequence). The CDR3 covers 15 residues. After removal of 3 bases from V and 5 bases from J, the junction contained 4 bases not matched to a gene. The CDR3 nucleotides are TGTGCCAGCAGCTGGGGGACAGGGGCGAATGAAAAACTGTTTTTT. It translates to CASSWGTGANEKLFF.

The V gene is TRBV9, the J gene TRBJ2-1, with D unclear. The ends were cut back, 0 bases at V and 5 bases at J, with 6 bases in the middle. The CDR3 totals 13 residues. Germline CDR1 SGDLS, CDR2 YYNGEE. The CDR3 DNA is TGTGCCAGCAGCGTAGACCGGGACAATGAGCAGTTCTTC. This sequence encodes CASSVDRDNEQFF.

J is TRBJ2-7 and V is TRBV5-1; D ambiguous. Germline CDR1 SGHRS, CDR2 YFSETQ. With 7 bases removed from V and 3 bases from J, the gap between germline ends came to 20 bases. The CDR3 loop spans 15 amino acids. The CDR3 nucleotides read TGCGCCAGCGGACCCGGTCCTTGGGCCAGCTACGAGCAGTACTTC. Encoded protein: CASGPGPWASYEQYF.

In this sample, this clone turned up once. This chain uses TRBV18 with TRBJ1-1; no clear D gene. CDR1 is KGHSH and CDR2 is LQKENI in the germline V gene. The CDR3 runs to 14 residues. Deletions cut 1 base from V and 1 base from J, with 7 bases between. The chain's CDR3 is CASSPLEGNTEAFF. Here the CDR3 DNA reads TGTGCCAGCTCACCACTCGAGGGGAACACTGAAGCTTTCTTT.

The chain joins TRBV11-3 to TRBJ2-3, with D perhaps matching TRBD2 (5 bases). Per germline, CDR1 SGHNT and CDR2 YENEEA. Trimming took off 0 bases at V and 7 bases at J, with 14 bases between the two ends. CDR3 length: 15 residues. The CDR3, as DNA: TGTGCCAGCAGCTTAGATTCGGACTCTCTCAATACGCAGTATTTT. It translates to CASSLDSDSLNTQYF.